These 20 T cell receptor beta chains were all obtained from the same sample, sequenced in a study of cytomegalovirus exposure and HLA in healthy donors. It was with 60 Vbeta and 13 Jbeta primers that the PCR ran. This table comes from immunoSEQ multiplex PCR, and its TCRdb copy is limited to in-frame clones, with some not included. The sample holds some 220,000 clones, more than 70% seen once. Sample: PBMCs. Source of these receptors: a boy aged 10-17 years in good health and CMV-seronegative.

The chain combines TRBV2 with TRBJ2-6; D not certain. This CDR3 comprises 15 residues. V was shortened by 4 bases and J by 0 bases, with 7 bases between the two germline ends. Germline values: CDR1 SNHLY, CDR2 FYNNEI. The CDR3 DNA follows: TGTGCCAGCAGTGCCGCGTTCTCTGGGGCCAACGTCCTGACTTTC. Translation: CASSAAFSGANVLTF. Using reference TRBV2 and TRBJ2-6 for the parts outside the CDR3, the full variable domain is EPEVTQTPSHQVTQMGQEVILRCVPISNHLYFYWYRQILGQKVEFLVSFYNNEISEKSEIFDDQFSVERPDGSNFTLKIRSTKLEDSAMYFCASSAAFSGANVLTFGAGSRLTVL.

The V and J genes are TRBV7-2 and TRBJ2-1; D might be TRBD2 (6 bases). CDR1 SGHTA and CDR2 FQGNSA come from the germline V gene. CDR3 length equals 11 residues. V lost 5 bases to trimming and J lost 11 bases, with 10 bases between them. This CDR3 is CASSERTKQFF. The CDR3 nucleotides read TGTGCCAGCAGCGAACGGACTAAGCAGTTCTTC.

The chain couples TRBV4-1 to TRBJ1-5; maybe TRBD1 (5 bases). The CDR3 runs to 16 residues. V was shortened by 3 bases and J by 0 bases, with 12 bases between the two germline ends. CDR1 MGHRA and CDR2 YSYEKL come from the germline V gene. As DNA, the CDR3 is TGCGCCAGCAGCCAGCAAGACAGTTATAGCAATCAGCCCCAGCATTTT. Amino acid sequence: CASSQQDSYSNQPQHF.

In DNA form, the CDR3 reads TGTGCCAGCAGCCAACGTAGGACAGGGGTGGGCTATGGCTACACCTTC. Translation gives CASSQRRTGVGYGYTF. This chain uses TRBV4-2 with TRBJ1-2; 9 bases are shared with TRBD1. V lost 2 bases to trimming and J lost 4 bases; unmatched junction nucleotides: 8. The CDR3 contains 16 residues. Germline V gene sequence: CDR1 LGHNA, CDR2 YNFKEQ.

The V call is TRBV27, the J call TRBJ2-7, with TRBD2 matching 10 bases. With 4 bases clipped from V and 2 bases from J, the junction kept 5 bases outside the gene matches. The CDR3 runs 15 residues. CDR1 MNHEY and CDR2 SMNVEV come from the germline V gene (reference sequence). The CDR3 loop is CASSSLAGGPYEQYF. CDR3 bases: TGTGCCAGCAGTTCCTTAGCGGGAGGTCCCTACGAGCAGTACTTC.

V and J are TRBV9 and TRBJ2-4; 12 bases line up with TRBD2. J lost 7 bases, V lost 4 bases, and 9 bases had no gene match. CDR3 length equals 16 residues. Germline V gene sequence: CDR1 SGDLS, CDR2 YYNGEE. Here the CDR3 DNA reads TGTGCCAGCAGCCAGGGACTAGCGGGCTGGGGGAACATTCAGTACTTC. Residues: CASSQGLAGWGNIQYF.

The chain carries TRBV27 and TRBJ2-7, with D maybe TRBD1 (6 bases). With 5 bases removed from V and 2 bases from J, the gap between germline ends came to 19 bases. CDR1 and CDR2 (germline): MNHEY, SMNVEV (reference sequence). The length of the CDR3 is 16 residues. The CDR3 DNA is TGTGCCAGCAGTGCGTCACAGGGTCTCCTAACCTACGAGCAGTACTTC. Translated: CASSASQGLLTYEQYF.

V usage is TRBV9 and J usage is TRBJ2-1, with D possibly TRBD2 on 5 matching bases. Germline loops: CDR1 SGDLS, CDR2 YYNGEE. The CDR3 consists of 14 residues. V gave up 0 bases and J gave up 7 bases, with 11 bases separating them. The CDR3 here is CASSVVGRGNEQFF. CDR3 nucleotide sequence: TGTGCCAGCAGCGTAGTAGGGAGAGGAAATGAGCAGTTCTTC.

This clone was seen a handful of times. The chain is built from TRBV7-9 and TRBJ1-4, with 10 bases fitting TRBD1. With 3 bases clipped from V and 8 bases from J, the junction kept 3 bases outside the gene matches. This CDR3 contains 14 residues. Germline V lookup: CDR1 SEHNR, CDR2 FQNEAQ (reference sequence). CDR3 bases: TGTGCCAGCAGCTTCGGGACAGGGGAAGAAAAACTGTTTTTT. Encoded protein: CASSFGTGEEKLFF.

The chain employs TRBV9 and TRBJ2-3; TRBD1 might be the D (7 bases). The CDR3 has 16 amino acids. Germline V CDR1 and CDR2: SGDLS, YYNGEE. V was shortened by 6 bases and J by 4 bases, with 21 bases between the two germline ends. The CDR3 reads CASTDHDREASDTQYF. CDR3 DNA sequence: TGTGCCAGCACCGACCACGACAGGGAGGCTTCAGATACGCAGTATTTT.

This clone was detected only a few times. The chain has TRBV2 and TRBJ2-7; tentative D call: TRBD1 (5 bases). The CDR3 consists of 15 residues. CDR1 is SNHLY and CDR2 is FYNNEI in the germline V gene. Deletions cut 0 bases from V and 5 bases from J, with 14 bases between. The CDR3 here is CASSEAGTGPNEQYF. The CDR3 nucleotides read TGTGCCAGCAGTGAAGCGGGAACAGGTCCCAACGAGCAGTACTTC.

This clone was observed a single time. The CDR3: CASSGIGQTSSYEQYF. The CDR3 DNA follows: TGTGCCAGTAGTGGTATCGGACAGACCAGCTCCTACGAGCAGTACTTC. V gene TRBV19 combines with J gene TRBJ2-7, with D tentatively TRBD1 (6 bases). The V end lost 5 bases, the J end lost 0 bases, and 17 bases lay between the germline ends. Germline CDR1 and CDR2: LNHDA and SQIVND (reference sequence). CDR3 length equals 16 residues.

The rearrangement links TRBV9 to TRBJ2-7; D gene unclear. V lost 1 base, J lost 1 base, and 9 bases lay in between. The CDR3 is 14 amino acids. Germline-derived CDR1 and CDR2 are SGDLS and YYNGEE. This CDR3 reads CASSVTADSYEQYF. The CDR3 nucleotides are TGTGCCAGCAGCGTAACAGCAGATTCCTACGAGCAGTACTTC.

The rearrangement uses TRBV18 and TRBJ1-4, with 7 bases that match TRBD1. V shed 3 bases, J shed 8 bases, and the junction held 9 bases outside the gene matches. There are 15 residues in the CDR3. CDR1 and CDR2 from the germline V gene are KGHSH and LQKENI. This chain's CDR3 is CASSPLDRRNEKLFF. The CDR3 coding sequence is TGTGCCAGCTCACCCCTGGACAGGAGGAACGAAAAACTGTTTTTT.

The chain employs TRBV27 and TRBJ2-1; 8 bases are a match to TRBD2. V gave up 5 bases and J gave up 4 bases; unmatched junction bases: 7. The CDR3 loop spans 15 amino acids. Looked up from germline, CDR1 is MNHEY and CDR2 is SMNVEV (reference sequence). In DNA, the CDR3 is TGTGCCAGCAGTCCGGCGGGGGGATCTTACAATGAGCAGTTCTTC. Encoded protein: CASSPAGGSYNEQFF.

The chain has TRBV27 and TRBJ2-3; D possibly corresponds to TRBD1 (5 bases). The CDR3 loop spans 17 amino acids. The V end was cut by 7 bases, the J end by 0 bases, with 20 bases between. Germline values: CDR1 MNHEY, CDR2 SMNVEV (reference sequence). CDR3 coding DNA: TGTGCCAGCACTTACAGGTTCACAGGTCTTAGCACAGATACGCAGTATTTT. As protein: CASTYRFTGLSTDTQYF.

This rearrangement joins TRBV18 to TRBJ1-2; 11 bases map to TRBD1. This CDR3 comprises 17 residues. V lost 5 bases and J lost 5; bases outside the gene matches: 13. Germline V CDR1 and CDR2: KGHSH, LQKENI. CDR3 nucleotides: TGTGCCAGCTCATCAGGCCGGGACAGGGGGATTTGGTATGGCTACACCTTC. As protein: CASSSGRDRGIWYGYTF.

This chain uses TRBV2 with TRBJ2-5; tentatively, D is TRBD2 (6 bases). The CDR3 runs 13 residues. The V end was cut by 6 bases, the J end by 1 base, with 9 bases between. Germline CDR1 and CDR2: SNHLY and FYNNEI. In DNA form, the CDR3 reads TGTGCCAGCAGAGGGGACTTCCAAGAGACCCAGTACTTC. As protein: CASRGDFQETQYF.

The chain joins TRBV19 to TRBJ2-7; 8 nucleotides line up with TRBD1. V gave up 2 bases and J gave up 5 bases; unmatched junction bases: 5. This CDR3 has 14 amino acids. Germline V gene lookup returns CDR1 LNHDA and CDR2 SQIVND (reference sequence). CDR3 loop: CASSIQGAYHEQYF. The CDR3 nucleotides are TGTGCCAGTAGTATACAGGGGGCTTACCACGAGCAGTACTTC.

This chain joins TRBV7-8 and TRBJ1-3; TRBD1 is a possible D gene (5 bases). The CDR3 is 14 amino acids. Germline CDR1 SGHVS, CDR2 FQNEAQ. V was cut by 4 bases and J by 1 base, with 8 bases left in between. The CDR3 loop reads CASSSWTSGNTIYF. The CDR3 bases are TGTGCCAGCAGCTCGTGGACATCTGGAAACACCATATATTTT.